The 28 T cell receptor beta chains below come from one sample, sequenced in a study of T cells after yellow fever vaccination. TCRdb analysed the 5' RACE reads with MiXCR anew, one entry per CDR3 protein. Here the sample spans hundreds of thousands of distinct CDR3 sequences, roughly 12% being singletons. Here the sequenced sample was PBMCs, taken on the day of the yellow fever booster vaccination. These receptors were taken from a man aged 25 to 40 who received the YFV17D yellow fever vaccine.

Only a few counts were recorded for this clonotype. This chain joins TRBV6-5 and TRBJ1-1; D ambiguous. This CDR3 region has 15 residues. Germline CDR1 and CDR2: MNHEY and SVGAGI. V lost 0 bases to trimming and J lost 4 bases, with 12 bases between them. The CDR3 coding sequence is TGTGCCAGCAGTTACTCTTATGTCTCGAGCACTGAAGCTTTCTTT. Its protein product is CASSYSYVSSTEAFF.

The chain recombines TRBV29-1 with TRBJ2-1; TRBD2 is a possible D gene (7 bases). V lost 3 bases to trimming and J lost 7 bases, with 13 bases between them. CDR1 and CDR2 (germline): SQVTM, ANQGSEA. The CDR3 covers 13 residues. The CDR3 loop is CSVEGGLYNEQFF. The DNA for the CDR3 is TGCAGCGTTGAGGGGGGGCTTTATAATGAGCAGTTCTTC.

The chain uses TRBV6-1 and TRBJ2-6; either TRBD1 or TRBD2 may fit D (5 bases each). V lost 6 bases, J lost 3 bases, and 9 bases lay in between. This CDR3 is 14 amino acids long. In germline, CDR1 is MNHNS, CDR2 SASEGT. The chain's CDR3 is CASRMGVGANVLTF. Written as DNA, the CDR3 is TGTGCCAGCAGGATGGGGGTTGGGGCCAACGTCCTGACTTTC.

This clonotype appeared a few times. V and J are TRBV5-1 and TRBJ2-6, with D uncertain. Trimming shortened V by 4 bases and J by 0 bases, and 11 bases separated the two germline ends. The CDR3 has 16 amino acids. Germline lookup yields CDR1 SGHRS and CDR2 YFSETQ. The CDR3 reads CASSSYRPSGANVLTF. CDR3 in DNA: TGCGCCAGCAGCAGCTATCGGCCCTCTGGGGCCAACGTCCTGACTTTC.

The chain employs TRBV6-5 and TRBJ2-3, with D possibly being TRBD1 or TRBD2 (5 bases each). The CDR3 has 14 residues. The germline gives CDR1 MNHEY, CDR2 SVGAGI. Trimming stripped 4 bases from V and 7 bases from J, with 15 bases between. CDR3 sequence (DNA): TGTGCCAGCAGTTCCGGGACCAGATCTCATACGCAGTATTTT. Encoded protein: CASSSGTRSHTQYF.

J is TRBJ2-1 and V is TRBV2; 7 bases agree with TRBD2. The CDR3 totals 14 residues. In germline, CDR1 is SNHLY, CDR2 FYNNEI. Trimming took 7 bases from V and 7 from J; bases not matched to a gene: 10. This CDR3 is CASKVSSGSNEQFF. The CDR3 DNA reads as TGTGCCAGCAAGGTTTCTAGCGGAAGTAATGAGCAGTTCTTC.

The chain has TRBV20-1 and TRBJ2-2, with 9 bases matching TRBD2. V shed 3 bases, J shed 4 bases, and the junction held 6 bases outside the gene matches. In germline, CDR1 is DFQATT, CDR2 SNEGSKA (reference sequence). The CDR3 loop spans 15 amino acids. The DNA for the CDR3 is TGCAGTGCTAGTTCTGCGGGAGGGAGCACCGGGGAGCTGTTTTTT. Protein product: CSASSAGGSTGELFF.

V gene TRBV20-1 combines with J gene TRBJ1-1; D call uncertain. V was clipped by 1 base and J by 3 bases, with 15 bases between them. The V gene's germline CDR1 is DFQATT and CDR2 SNEGSKA (reference sequence). The CDR3 consists of 15 residues. The CDR3 here is CSARVPGRVDTEAFF. DNA for the CDR3: TGCAGTGCTAGAGTCCCTGGGAGGGTGGACACTGAAGCTTTCTTT.

The chain has TRBV7-2 and TRBJ1-3; D perhaps matches TRBD1 (5 bases). V was trimmed by 7 bases and J by 2 bases, leaving 12 bases between them. CDR1 and CDR2 (germline): SGHTA, FQGNSA. The CDR3 has 14 amino acids. CDR3 sequence reads: CASTLGGAGNTIYF. The CDR3 DNA reads TGTGCCAGCACCCTGGGGGGGGCTGGAAACACCATATATTTT.

The rearrangement uses TRBV5-6 and TRBJ2-5; the D gene is possibly TRBD2 (7 bases). CDR1 is SGHDT, CDR2 YYEEEE, per germline. V was trimmed by 3 bases and J by 4 bases, leaving 16 bases between them. This CDR3 spans 15 amino acids. This CDR3 is CASSWGPVAGETQYF. CDR3 nucleotides: TGTGCCAGCAGCTGGGGGCCGGTAGCGGGAGAGACCCAGTACTTC.

The chain couples TRBV12-3 or TRBV12-4 to TRBJ2-1, with D perhaps matching TRBD1 or TRBD2 (5 bases each). The CDR3 spans 14 residues. V lost 7 bases and J lost 9, with 19 bases in between. The CDR3 DNA reads TGTGCCAGCATGGGGGTAGACTACCGAGGTGAGCAGTTCTTC. Protein sequence: CASMGVDYRGEQFF.

This clonotype was seen only a few times. This sequence joins TRBV25-1 and TRBJ2-7; perhaps TRBD2 as D (5 bases). The CDR3 loop spans 17 amino acids. The ends were cut back, 1 base at V and 4 bases at J, with 20 bases in the middle. Germline values: CDR1 MGHDK, CDR2 SYGVNS. The CDR3 is CASSESSKGGIFYEQYF. Here the CDR3 DNA reads TGTGCCAGCAGTGAATCGAGTAAAGGAGGTATTTTTTACGAGCAGTACTTC.

This clonotype was counted only a few times. The chain is built from TRBV6-1 and TRBJ2-1, with TRBD2 as a possible D gene (7 bases). The V end lost 6 bases, the J end lost 6 bases, and 18 bases lay between the germline ends. This CDR3 region has 15 residues. CDR1 MNHNS and CDR2 SASEGT come from the germline V gene. The CDR3 coding sequence is TGTGCCAGCAGCCCCCTCGAGGGGGGGACCAATGAGCAGTTCTTC. Amino acid sequence: CASSPLEGGTNEQFF.

This clonotype was counted only a few times. This chain joins TRBV6-2 or TRBV6-3 and TRBJ1-3; D is unclear. Per the germline V gene, CDR1 is MNHEY and CDR2 is SVGEGT. This CDR3 spans 12 amino acids. Trimming removed 2 bases from V and 3 bases from J, with 2 bases in between. CDR3 DNA sequence: TGTGCCAGCAGTTACGGTGGAAACACCATATATTTT. Translated: CASSYGGNTIYF.

This sequence joins TRBV20-1 and TRBJ2-7, with D unclear. Deletions cut 0 bases from V and 1 base from J, with 10 bases between. This CDR3 is built from 14 residues. Germline CDR1 and CDR2: DFQATT and SNEGSKA (reference sequence). CDR3 nucleotide sequence: TGCAGTGCTAGAGAGTATACTGGATCCTACGAGCAGTACTTC. It specifies CSAREYTGSYEQYF.

The chain combines TRBV5-1 with TRBJ2-2; 9 nucleotides match TRBD1. J was trimmed by 6 bases and V by 0 bases; bases with no gene match: 6. Germline CDR1 and CDR2: SGHRS and YFSETQ. The CDR3 totals 16 residues. The CDR3 bases are TGCGCCAGCAGCTTGGGACAGGGGGGTTACCCCGGGGAGCTGTTTTTT. This translates into CASSLGQGGYPGELFF.

This clonotype was seen a handful of times. The rearrangement uses TRBV5-1 and TRBJ1-2; D ambiguous. V was trimmed by 1 base and J by 5 bases, leaving 18 bases between them. The germline V gene has CDR1 SGHRS and CDR2 YFSETQ. The CDR3 covers 16 residues. CDR3 amino acids: CASSLNYAGSSYGYTF. CDR3 DNA sequence: TGCGCCAGCAGCTTGAATTATGCGGGGTCTTCGTATGGCTACACCTTC.

As to this clonotype: This could be a read error, since a much larger clone is one nucleotide away. The CDR3 DNA reads as TGTGCCAGCAGCTCACACCCGCAAAAAGGACTAGCGGGAGGCGACGAGCAGCACTTC. Translation gives CASSSHPQKGLAGGDEQHF. The J gene is TRBJ2-7, the V gene TRBV6-2 or TRBV6-3, with 14 nucleotides matching TRBD2. From germline, CDR1 is MNHEY and CDR2 SVGEGT. This CDR3 is built from 19 residues.

Worth noting for this clonotype: One junction end does not reproduce the germline sequence, and a read error may be involved. The rearrangement joins TRBV15 to TRBJ2-7, with TRBD1 as a possible D gene (5 bases). Germline CDR1 and CDR2: LNHNV and YYDKDF (reference sequence). This CDR3 has 15 residues. The CDR3 sequence: CATSRDRHRSYKQYF. In DNA form, the CDR3 reads TGTGCCACCAGCAGAGATAGGCACAGGAGCTACAAGCAGTACTTC.

This clonotype was observed a few times. The chain uses TRBV12-3 or TRBV12-4 and TRBJ1-2; 9 nucleotides align to TRBD1. V gave up 5 bases and J gave up 8 bases; unmatched junction bases: 6. This CDR3 spans 13 amino acids. The CDR3 reads CASSGDRVAGYTF. CDR3 coding DNA: TGTGCCAGCAGTGGGGACAGGGTGGCGGGCTACACCTTC.

This chain links TRBV5-1 with TRBJ2-1, with D uncertain. This CDR3 has 13 residues. The V and J ends lost 5 bases and 10 bases respectively, with 16 bases between them. Germline V CDR1 and CDR2: SGHRS, YFSETQ. The CDR3 spells CASSSDALGEQFF. CDR3 DNA: TGCGCCAGCAGTTCGGACGCGCTGGGGGAGCAGTTCTTC.

This clonotype has a handful of counts. The chain combines TRBV9 with TRBJ2-3, with 10 bases that match TRBD2. Germline V gives CDR1 SGDLS, CDR2 YYNGEE. The V segment lost 4 bases and the J segment 1 base; nucleotides outside the gene matches: 9. The CDR3 contains 17 residues. The CDR3 bases are TGTGCCAGCAGCCCTCGAACAGGACTAGCGGGCACAGATACGCAGTATTTT. Protein: CASSPRTGLAGTDTQYF. Filled out from reference TRBV9 and TRBJ2-3, the complete variable domain reads DSGVTQTPKHLITATGQRVTLRCSPRSGDLSVYWYQQSLDQGLQFLIQYYNGEERAKGNILERFSAQQFPDLHSELNLSSLELGDSALYFCASSPRTGLAGTDTQYFGPGTRLTVL.

The rearrangement joins TRBV18 to TRBJ2-3, with TRBD2 matching over 13 bases. The CDR3 is made up of 15 amino acids. The ends lost 6 bases at V and 4 bases at J; junction bases unmatched: 4. Germline V gives CDR1 KGHSH, CDR2 LQKENI. CDR3 loop: CASSRLAGGSDTQYF. CDR3 nucleotides: TGTGCCAGCTCGCGACTAGCGGGAGGTTCAGATACGCAGTATTTT.

The gene calls are TRBV11-2 and TRBJ1-1; D not resolved. Germline values: CDR1 SGHAT, CDR2 FQNNGV. Trimming removed 2 bases at V and 4 bases at J, with 23 bases between. This CDR3 has 18 residues. CDR3 residues: CASSLLRGGRSVGTEAFF. CDR3 sequence (DNA): TGTGCCAGCAGCTTACTTCGTGGCGGCCGCTCTGTAGGCACTGAAGCTTTCTTT.

This clonotype has more than one count but fewer than ten. The chain couples TRBV7-6 to TRBJ2-3, with a possible D match to TRBD1 (5 bases). The germline V gene has CDR1 SGHVS and CDR2 FNYEAQ. The ends were cut back, 4 bases at V and 0 bases at J, with 14 bases in the middle. There are 16 residues in the CDR3. The CDR3, as DNA: TGTGCCAGCAGCTACAGGCCAGGCACTAGCACAGATACGCAGTATTTT. The encoded protein is CASSYRPGTSTDTQYF.

The rearrangement joins TRBV20-1 to TRBJ1-1; 7 positions match TRBD1. CDR3 length: 14 residues. CDR1 DFQATT and CDR2 SNEGSKA come from the germline V gene (reference sequence). J was trimmed by 4 bases and V by 5 bases; bases with no gene match: 10. CDR3 nucleotides: TGCAGTGCTTGGACAGGTAATCGGATCACTGAAGCTTTCTTT. Residues: CSAWTGNRITEAFF.

The chain is built from TRBV30 and TRBJ1-1, with 10 bases identical to TRBD1. Germline V gene sequence: CDR1 GTSNPN, CDR2 SVGIG (reference sequence). V lost 5 bases to trimming and J lost 4 bases; unmatched junction nucleotides: 4. The length of the CDR3 is 13 residues. In nucleotides, the CDR3 is TGTGCCTGGGGACAGGGGGTGGTCACTGAAGCTTTCTTT. Protein: CAWGQGVVTEAFF.

The chain has TRBV27 and TRBJ2-2, with 12 bases matching TRBD2. There are 16 residues in the CDR3. V lost 5 bases, J lost 7 bases, and 8 bases stayed unmatched. The germline gives CDR1 MNHEY, CDR2 SMNVEV (reference sequence). The chain's CDR3 is CASSPRLAGVVGELFF. The CDR3, as DNA: TGTGCCAGCAGTCCCCGACTAGCGGGAGTGGTCGGGGAGCTGTTTTTT.